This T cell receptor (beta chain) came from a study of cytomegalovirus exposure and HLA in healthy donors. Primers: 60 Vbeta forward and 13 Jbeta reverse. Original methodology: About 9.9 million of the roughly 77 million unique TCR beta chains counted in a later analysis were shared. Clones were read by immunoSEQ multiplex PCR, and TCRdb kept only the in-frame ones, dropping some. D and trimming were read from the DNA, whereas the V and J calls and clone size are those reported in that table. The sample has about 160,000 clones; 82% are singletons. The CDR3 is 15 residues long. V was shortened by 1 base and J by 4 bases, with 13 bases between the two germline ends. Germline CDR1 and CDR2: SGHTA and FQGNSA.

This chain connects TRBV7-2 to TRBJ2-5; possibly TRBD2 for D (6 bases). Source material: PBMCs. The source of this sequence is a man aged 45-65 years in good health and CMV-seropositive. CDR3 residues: CASSLVEGWRETQYF. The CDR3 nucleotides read TGTGCCAGCAGCTTAGTGGAGGGCTGGCGAGAGACCCAGTACTTC. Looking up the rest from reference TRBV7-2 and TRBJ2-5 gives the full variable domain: GAGVSQSPSNKVTEKGKDVELRCDPISGHTALYWYRQSLGQGLEFLIYFQGNSAPDKSGLPSDRFSAERTGGSVSTLTIQRTQQEDSAVYLCASSLVEGWRETQYFGPGTRLLVL.